This T cell receptor beta chain was identified in a study of T cell responses to AZD1222 COVID-19 vaccine (dated by TCRdb to the early 2020s). Some background on the complete study: A total of approximately 230 trial participants underwent TCR sequencing, of whom nearly 210 received two doses of AZD1222 and around 26 received two doses of the MenACWY control vaccine. Trial participants were enrolled by age into subgroups of 18-55, 56-69 and 70-plus years, and around 150, 29 and 61 TCR-sequenced participants, respectively, were included in these subgroups.

In light of the paper, this sample's time point label describes: about 28 days (+/-7) after the second vaccine dose. AZD1222 recipients given second doses at about 4 weeks or at about 12 weeks were pooled, since spike-specific TCR depth and breadth were not found to differ between the two schedules. Vaccinee samples were obtained from the UK trials COV001 and COV002, which included a single-blind randomized controlled phase 2/3 trial of AZD1222 (ChAdOx1 nCoV-19) in healthy adults. Trial participant PBMC samples were collected at day 0 and day 28 after the second dose for TCRbeta chain sequencing. The paper's findings and limits, for the study overall: After two AZD1222 doses, both the breadth and the depth of spike-specific TCRs were significantly higher than at day 0 and than in MenACWY recipients. Conclusions about previously exposed vaccinees are limited because only 5 or 6 AZD1222 recipients were SARS-CoV-2 seropositive at baseline. The 56-69-year group was small, and its depth increase did not reach significance, likely because of low power. No day 14 peak-response samples were available, so repertoires were characterized only after the peak T cell response. Most participants were white British and females outnumbered males, and the authors suggested that clonal diversity may have been underestimated. Reportedly, close to half of the unique spike-specific TCRs recognized epitopes lying outside the regions that are mutated in the B.1.351 and B.1.1.7 variants. Vaccine-associated CD4 TCRs spanned the whole spike protein, with dominant responses in regions 160-218 and 743-854.

Counted from cysteine to phenylalanine, this CDR3 has 14 amino acids. The entry retains the CDR3 DNA only, 42 bases that are in frame from base 1. Trimming removed 4 bases from V and 2 bases from J, leaving 14 bases between the germline ends. In the germline V gene (reference sequence), CDR1 corresponds to GTSNPN and CDR2 to SVGIG. The CDR3 regions of human TCRbeta chains were analyzed by immunosequencing. The authors processed their data as follows. Repertoire TCRs were checked for matches against a reference library of SARS-CoV-2-specific TCRs that had been generated using the MIRA antigen-specificity platform. Breadth meant the fraction of unique TCRs that were SARS-CoV-2-associated, whereas depth meant the fraction of total T cells that were SARS-CoV-2-associated. Using the MIRA data, every spike-specific TCR was mapped to the spike region that the TCR reacted to and assigned to either a CD4 or a CD8 class. Log10-transformed breadth and depth values were compared by one-way ANOVA with Sidak's multiple comparisons tests. This immuneACCESS table, as held by TCRdb, lists in-frame sequences with V and J called but not all clones. Of the missing ones, under half trace to an unresolved V gene in checked studies; the others have no known cause. The V and J calls and clone size come from that table; D and trimming were worked out from the DNA. This sample holds some 200,000 clones; 88% were observed only once. 25% to 30% of the sample lies in the top ten.

In regard to this clone: Its antigen remains unidentified. The record has no base qualities; no much larger clone is one base away.

This TCR derives from an adult who received the AZD1222 COVID-19 vaccine. The chain is made from TRBV30 and TRBJ2-5; the D gene assignment is ambiguous. The sample in question was peripheral blood, obtained 28 days after the second AZD1222 dose. The nucleotide sequence reads as follows: TGTGCCTGGACCCCCGGATCCCATCAAGAGACCCAGTACTTC. This encodes CAWTPGSHQETQYF.